The 20 T cell receptor beta chains reported below all come from one sample, sequenced in a study of blood T cell repertoires in COVID-19. This table comes from immunoSEQ multiplex PCR, and its TCRdb copy is limited to in-frame clones, with some not included. The repertoire consists of 200,000 to 250,000 clones, with 85% to 90% occurring once and the leading ten covering about 10%. Input material: peripheral blood. The source is a woman aged 50 to 65 with COVID-19, enrolled during active disease.

The genes are TRBV5-1 and TRBJ1-5; no clear D gene. The V gene lost 1 base and the J gene lost 3 bases, with 5 bases spanning the gap. The V gene's germline CDR1 is SGHRS and CDR2 YFSETQ. CDR3 length: 13 amino acids. The CDR3: CASSLSPNQPQHF. The DNA for the CDR3 is TGCGCCAGCAGCTTGAGCCCCAATCAGCCCCAGCATTTT.

V usage is TRBV9 and J usage is TRBJ2-3; possibly TRBD1 for D (6 bases). Germline assignment: CDR1 SGDLS and CDR2 YYNGEE. V dropped 4 bases and J dropped 6 bases, with 9 bases sitting between them. The CDR3 contains 12 residues. CDR3: CASSRGLDTQYF. The CDR3 region has the DNA TGTGCCAGCAGCAGGGGGTTGGATACGCAGTATTTT.

This clone came up once. The chain links TRBV6-2 or TRBV6-3 to TRBJ1-3; D possibly corresponds to TRBD1 (6 bases). This CDR3 comprises 12 residues. V was cut by 5 bases and J by 7 bases, with 9 bases left in between. Per the germline V gene, CDR1 is MNHEY and CDR2 is SVGEGT. CDR3 loop: CASSPQGNTIYF. The DNA for the CDR3 is TGTGCCAGCAGTCCCCAGGGGAACACCATATATTTT.

This clone was observed a few times. The chain joins TRBV21-1 to TRBJ1-5; the table's D call of TRBD1 was not tested on the DNA. TRBV21-1 is a known pseudogene. The CDR3 sequence is 15 residues long. The CDR3: CASSRETELYQPQHF. The CDR3 nucleotides are TGTGCCAGCAGCAGAGAGACAGAACTATATCAGCCCCAGCATTTT.

The chain is built from TRBV12-3 or TRBV12-4 and TRBJ2-3; no clear D. Trimming left V 3 bases short and J 4 bases short, with 5 bases between. This CDR3 region has 12 residues. This CDR3 is CASSFGADTQYF. The CDR3 nucleotides are TGTGCCAGCAGTTTTGGAGCAGATACGCAGTATTTT.

The chain combines TRBV2 with TRBJ2-7, with a weak D call TRBD2 (5 bases). CDR3 length equals 14 residues. CDR1 is SNHLY, CDR2 FYNNEI, per germline. The V end lost 3 bases, the J end lost 6 bases, and 15 bases lay between the germline ends. This CDR3 reads CASSDRAVRGEQYV. DNA of the CDR3: TGTGCCAGCAGTGATAGGGCAGTTCGGGGCGAGCAGTACGTC.

The chain joins TRBV19 to TRBJ1-3; D is unresolved. V dropped 6 bases and J dropped 4 bases, with 13 bases sitting between them. The CDR3 is made up of 14 amino acids. CDR1 is LNHDA, CDR2 SQIVND, per germline (reference sequence). The CDR3 DNA sequence: TGTGCCAGTAGAATCCAGACGGGAGGAAACACCATATATTTT. It specifies CASRIQTGGNTIYF.

A note on this clone: The junction does not match germline at one end; this may be a read error. The V gene is TRBV2, the J gene TRBJ1-1; no definite D call. Germline CDR1 and CDR2: SNHLY and FYNNEI. The CDR3 is 11 amino acids. The DNA for the CDR3 is TGTGCCAGCAGGGGCTCGACCGGGGAGTATTTT. This gives the protein CASRGSTGEYF.

This chain uses TRBV30 with TRBJ1-5, with unresolved D. The CDR3 spans 17 residues. V was clipped by 0 bases and J by 1 base, with 16 bases between them. CDR1 and CDR2 from the germline V gene are GTSNPN and SVGIG (reference sequence). The CDR3 nucleotides read TGTGCCTGGAGTGTACATCGGGGTGCTGGGAGCAATCAGCCCCAGCATTTT. Translated, it gives CAWSVHRGAGSNQPQHF. Looking up the rest from reference TRBV30 and TRBJ1-5 gives the full variable domain: SQTIHQWPATLVQPVGSPLSLECTVEGTSNPNLYWYRQAAGRGLQLLFYSVGIGQISSEVPQNLSASRPQDRQFILSSKKLLLSDSGFYLCAWSVHRGAGSNQPQHFGDGTRLSIL.

This clone appeared a few times. The genes are TRBV5-4 and TRBJ2-6; 7 nucleotides line up with TRBD2. V gave up 4 bases and J gave up 0 bases; unmatched junction bases: 13. Germline CDR1 is SGHNT and CDR2 is YYREEE (reference sequence). The CDR3 totals 19 residues. The CDR3 DNA sequence: TGTGCCAGCAGCCCCAGCGGGGTGCTTACCTCCTCTGGGGCCAACGTCCTGACTTTC. Its translation is CASSPSGVLTSSGANVLTF.

The rearrangement uses TRBV15 and TRBJ2-2, with 8 bases matching TRBD1. CDR1 and CDR2 (germline): LNHNV, YYDKDF (reference sequence). Unmatched junction bases numbered 2, after V lost 1 base and J lost 4 bases. CDR3 length: 15 residues. The CDR3 loop reads CATSRGDRGTGELFF. The CDR3 DNA reads TGTGCCACCAGCAGAGGAGACAGGGGCACCGGGGAGCTGTTTTTT.

In DNA form, the CDR3 reads TGTGCCATCAGTGAGTCCCTTGTGACAGGGGGGAATCAGCCCCAGCATTTT. Encoded protein: CAISESLVTGGNQPQHF. The V gene is TRBV10-3, the J gene TRBJ1-5, with 9 bases matching TRBD1. The CDR3 has 17 amino acids. In germline, CDR1 is ENHRY, CDR2 SYGVKD. The V segment lost 0 bases and the J segment 4 bases; nucleotides outside the gene matches: 7.

This chain uses TRBV28 with TRBJ1-6, with D possibly TRBD1 on 6 matching bases. This CDR3 has 16 amino acids. Germline V gene lookup returns CDR1 MDHEN and CDR2 SYDVKM. V was cut by 6 bases and J by 6 bases, with 18 bases left in between. Written as DNA, the CDR3 is TGTGCCAGCAGCCCAGGGGATCTGCTTTTTAATTCACCCCTCCACTTT. This gives the protein CASSPGDLLFNSPLHF.

The chain links TRBV5-4 to TRBJ2-5; tentative D call: TRBD1 (6 bases). The germline V gene has CDR1 SGHNT and CDR2 YYREEE (reference sequence). The V and J ends lost 4 bases and 1 base respectively, with 20 bases between them. CDR3 size: 17 residues. The CDR3 loop reads CASSPRVGALRQETQYF. CDR3 nucleotide sequence: TGTGCCAGCAGCCCGAGGGTGGGGGCGCTTCGCCAAGAGACCCAGTACTTC.

The chain employs TRBV5-4 and TRBJ1-2; no clear D. Germline V CDR1 and CDR2: SGHNT, YYREEE (reference sequence). V was cut by 2 bases and J by 2 bases, with 7 bases left in between. The CDR3 is made up of 13 amino acids. DNA for the CDR3: TGTGCCAGCAGCTTACGGTTCAACTATGGCTACACCTTC. It translates to CASSLRFNYGYTF.

This chain links TRBV14 with TRBJ2-5, with 10 bases identical to TRBD2. The CDR3 has 17 amino acids. V lost 1 base and J lost 5; bases outside the gene matches: 10. Germline CDR1 and CDR2: SGHDN and FVKESK. The CDR3 loop is CASSQGSGGAGGETQYF. The CDR3 DNA sequence: TGTGCCAGCAGCCAAGGCAGCGGGGGGGCCGGAGGTGAGACCCAGTACTTC.

The chain uses TRBV27 and TRBJ2-7, with D possibly matching TRBD2 (6 bases). The CDR3 is 13 amino acids. CDR1 MNHEY and CDR2 SMNVEV come from the germline V gene (reference sequence). Trimming cost V 5 bases and J 1 base, with 9 bases left between them. DNA for the CDR3: TGTGCCAGCAGTGGCGGGGCTTCCTACGAGCAGTACTTC. Residues: CASSGGASYEQYF.

The genes are TRBV21-1 and TRBJ2-7; the table names TRBD2, a call not compared with the DNA. TRBV21-1 is tagged as a pseudogene. The CDR3 has 16 residues. CDR3 DNA: TGTGCCAGTTCGCTAGCGGGGGGTAGAAGGTACGGCGAGCAGTACGTC. It translates to CASSLAGGRRYGEQYV.

This chain uses TRBV5-1 with TRBJ1-6; maybe TRBD1 (5 bases). The V gene lost 3 bases and the J gene lost 8 bases, with 21 bases spanning the gap. Germline V lookup: CDR1 SGHRS, CDR2 YFSETQ. CDR3 length equals 17 residues. The CDR3 nucleotides read TGCGCCAGCAGCTCATACTGGCCGGAGACAGAACATTCACCCCTCCACTTT. Amino acids: CASSSYWPETEHSPLHF.

The sample holds a few counts of this clone. The chain is built from TRBV7-8 and TRBJ2-1, with 10 bases fitting TRBD2. Germline lookup yields CDR1 SGHVS and CDR2 FQNEAQ. Trimming removed 7 bases from V and 5 bases from J; junction bases left unmatched: 11. This CDR3 spans 16 amino acids. CDR3 sequence reads: CASTISPAGGNNEQFF. CDR3 in DNA: TGTGCCAGCACTATAAGCCCAGCGGGGGGGAACAATGAGCAGTTCTTC.